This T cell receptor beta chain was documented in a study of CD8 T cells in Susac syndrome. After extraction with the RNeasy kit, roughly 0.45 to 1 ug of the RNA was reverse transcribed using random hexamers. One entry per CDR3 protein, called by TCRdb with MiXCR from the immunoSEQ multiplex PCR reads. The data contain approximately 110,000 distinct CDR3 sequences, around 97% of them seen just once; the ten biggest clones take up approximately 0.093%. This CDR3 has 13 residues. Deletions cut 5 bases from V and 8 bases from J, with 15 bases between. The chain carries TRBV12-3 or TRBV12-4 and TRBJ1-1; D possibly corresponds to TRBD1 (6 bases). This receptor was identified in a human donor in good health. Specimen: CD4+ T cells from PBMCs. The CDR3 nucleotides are TGTGCCAGCAGTACCCTCGGACAGAAAGAAGCTTTCTTT. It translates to CASSTLGQKEAFF.